This TCR beta chain was captured by sequencing in a study of CXCR3-negative and CXCR3-positive naive CD8 T cells. Findings and limits, study-wide: TRB CDR3s of CXCR3-positive naive cells were more hydrophobic than those of CXCR3-negative naive cells.

Details on this clonotype: Its specificity is not known.

5' RACE that incorporated UMI labels was used to prepare the TRB cDNA libraries. TCRdb reworked the 5' RACE reads into one entry per CDR3 protein, no DNA. The sample includes roughly 120,000 distinct CDR3 sequences. The V gene's germline CDR1 is PRHDT and CDR2 FYEKMQ (reference sequence). The CDR3 has 15 residues. This TCR derives from a human donor in good health. Some clones in this sample may be carry-over from other donors' samples. This chain links TRBV13 with TRBJ2-1; TCRdb picks TRBD1, but there is no DNA to check that call. The sequenced material came from naive CXCR3+ CD8+ T cells from blood. The subset here: CD45RO-CCR7+CD27+CD95- naive CD8+ T cells expressing CXCR3 (TNR3+). CDR3 sequence: CASSLVQGAFNEQFF.